Only a few counts were recorded for the clone carrying this TCR beta chain. Its antigen is not identified. This specimen belongs to a study of T cells in localized non-small cell lung cancer. Points from the study as a whole: A median approximately 60 of the top 100 tumor clones appeared in adjacent lung. The greatest T cell clonality was found in uninvolved adjacent lung (higher than in tumor). Heterogeneity is still possible, as just one tumor region was sequenced. Elevated blood T cell density was associated with longer overall survival.

Trimming took 5 bases from V and 3 from J; bases not matched to a gene: 6. The CDR3 is 14 residues long. Germline V gene sequence: CDR1 MNHGY, CDR2 SAAAGT. Profiling relied on immunoSEQ multiplex PCR, and the TCRdb table lists in-frame clones only, not all of them. The sample lists about 2,600 clones; about 28% were seen once. The J gene is TRBJ1-2, the V gene TRBV6-8; TRBD1 agrees at 7 bases. Source: lung tumor tissue, taken before any cancer treatment. The receptor was isolated from a male donor at least 60 years old with stage II squamous cell lung carcinoma. DNA for the CDR3: TGTGCCAGCAGTAGCCGACAGGGTGACTATGGCTACACCTTC. Amino acids: CASSSRQGDYGYTF.